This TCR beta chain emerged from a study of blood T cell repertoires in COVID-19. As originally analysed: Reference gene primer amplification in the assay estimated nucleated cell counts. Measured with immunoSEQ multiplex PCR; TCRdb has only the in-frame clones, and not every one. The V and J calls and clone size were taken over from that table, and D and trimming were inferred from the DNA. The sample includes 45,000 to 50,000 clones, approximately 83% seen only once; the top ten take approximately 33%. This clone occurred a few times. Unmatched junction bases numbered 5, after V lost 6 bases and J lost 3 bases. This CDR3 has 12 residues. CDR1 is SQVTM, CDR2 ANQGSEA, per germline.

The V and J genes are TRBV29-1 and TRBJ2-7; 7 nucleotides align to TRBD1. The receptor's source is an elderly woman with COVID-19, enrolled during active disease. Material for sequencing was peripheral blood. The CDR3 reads CSVPAGGYEQYF. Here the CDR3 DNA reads TGCAGCGTCCCCGCAGGGGGCTACGAGCAGTACTTC.